This T cell receptor (beta chain) was sequenced in a study of blood T cell repertoires in COVID-19. The wider study: COVID-19 samples, acute and convalescent, were from the United States, Italy and Spain. From T cells, B-cell-depleted T cells, or PBMCs came the material, which was cDNA or gDNA.

Authors' analysis steps: It was from reference gene primer amplification that nucleated cell counts were estimated. Sequenced by immunoSEQ multiplex PCR; TCRdb stores in-frame clones only, minus some. V and J calls plus clone size are reproduced from that table; the DNA served to infer D and trimming. The sample includes some 130,000 clones, about 87% of them seen just once. Germline-derived CDR1 and CDR2 are SGDLS and YYNGEE. The CDR3 sequence is 13 residues long. Trimming shortened V by 5 bases and J by 8 bases, and 16 bases separated the two germline ends. The rearrangement links TRBV9 to TRBJ1-1, with a possible D match to TRBD1 (6 bases). What was sequenced was peripheral blood. This clonotype originated in a man between 45 and 60 years old with acute or convalescent COVID-19. The CDR3 bases are TGTGCCAGCAGTAGGGGGACCCTTAAGGAAGCTTTCTTT. This encodes CASSRGTLKEAFF. Looking up the rest from reference TRBV9 and TRBJ1-1 gives the full variable domain: DSGVTQTPKHLITATGQRVTLRCSPRSGDLSVYWYQQSLDQGLQFLIQYYNGEERAKGNILERFSAQQFPDLHSELNLSSLELGDSALYFCASSRGTLKEAFFGQGTRLTVV.